Listed below are T cell receptor beta chains from one sample, sequenced in a study of spatial heterogeneity in lung cancer. MiXCR, applied by TCRdb to the 5' RACE reads, yields one record per CDR3 protein. The profile shows about 5,100 distinct CDR3 sequences, about 8.4% of them singletons. The source material was lung tumor tissue, sampled at surgery. Receptors originate from a female donor with early-stage non-small cell lung cancer. The CDR3 runs from the conserved cysteine through the conserved F or W. Fields, in order: V gene, D gene, J gene, clone size, CDR3 protein, CDR3 DNA. D genes are given only for firm matches. Some rows have no size entry. The others give once, few or many, or a class for an expanded clone.

v_call: TRBV6-4; d_call: .; j_call: TRBJ2-6; clone_size: medium-sized; cdr3_aa: CASSALGGLSGANVLTF; cdr3_nt: TGTGCCAGCAGTGCGCTAGGGGGGCTCTCTGGGGCCAACGTCCTGACTTTC
v_call: TRBV9; d_call: TRBD1; j_call: TRBJ2-7; clone_size: many; cdr3_aa: CDRQDREQYF; cdr3_nt: TGTGATAGACAGGACAGGGAGCAGTACTTC
v_call: TRBV4-3; d_call: .; j_call: TRBJ2-7; clone_size: many; cdr3_aa: CASSQEGVPSYEQYF; cdr3_nt: TGCGCCAGCAGCCAAGAGGGGGTCCCCTCCTACGAGCAGTACTTC
v_call: TRBV28; d_call: .; j_call: TRBJ1-5; clone_size: many; cdr3_aa: CASLLGIGNQPQHF; cdr3_nt: TGTGCCAGCTTACTGGGTATAGGCAATCAGCCCCAGCATTTT
v_call: TRBV28; d_call: TRBD1; j_call: TRBJ2-2; clone_size: medium-sized; cdr3_aa: CASSPRTGGGRGELFF; cdr3_nt: TGTGCCAGCAGCCCCCGGACAGGGGGAGGTCGGGGGGAGCTGTTTTTT
v_call: TRBV19; d_call: TRBD2; j_call: TRBJ2-1; clone_size: many; cdr3_aa: CASSTGTSGRGEQFF; cdr3_nt: TGTGCCAGTAGCACCGGGACTAGCGGGAGAGGTGAGCAGTTCTTC
v_call: TRBV4-3; d_call: .; j_call: TRBJ1-6; clone_size: .; cdr3_aa: CASSQDFADSPLHF; cdr3_nt: TGCGCCAGCAGCCAAGATTTTGCAGATTCACCCCTCCACTTT
v_call: TRBV20-1; d_call: TRBD2; j_call: TRBJ2-7; clone_size: medium-sized; cdr3_aa: CSASVPGLAGGPPGAHLEQYF; cdr3_nt: TGCAGTGCTAGTGTCCCGGGACTAGCGGGAGGGCCTCCCGGAGCCCACCTTGAGCAGTACTTC
v_call: TRBV11-2; d_call: .; j_call: TRBJ2-2; clone_size: .; cdr3_aa: CASSYSTGSPNTGELFF; cdr3_nt: TGTGCCAGCAGCTACTCTACGGGCTCCCCGAACACCGGGGAGCTGTTTTTT
v_call: TRBV19; d_call: .; j_call: TRBJ1-1; clone_size: .; cdr3_aa: CASSISRSTEAFF; cdr3_nt: TGTGCCAGTAGTATCAGCAGGAGCACTGAAGCTTTCTTT
v_call: TRBV5-4; d_call: TRBD1; j_call: TRBJ1-6; clone_size: medium-sized; cdr3_aa: CASSLDGTGGMPLHF; cdr3_nt: TGTGCCAGCAGCTTGGATGGGACAGGGGGCATGCCCCTCCACTTT
v_call: TRBV5-1; d_call: .; j_call: TRBJ1-5; clone_size: medium-sized; cdr3_aa: CASSLEGYSNQPQHF; cdr3_nt: TGCGCCAGCAGCTTGGAAGGGTATAGCAATCAGCCCCAGCATTTT
v_call: TRBV7-2; d_call: TRBD2; j_call: TRBJ2-5; clone_size: many; cdr3_aa: CASSLASGGVQETQYF; cdr3_nt: TGTGCCAGCAGCTTAGCGAGCGGGGGGGTTCAAGAGACCCAGTACTTC
v_call: TRBV11-2; d_call: TRBD2; j_call: TRBJ2-4; clone_size: many; cdr3_aa: CASSLVGGASGIQYF; cdr3_nt: TGTGCCAGCAGCTTAGTCGGGGGGGCCTCTGGCATTCAGTACTTC
v_call: TRBV6-1; d_call: TRBD1; j_call: TRBJ1-5; clone_size: .; cdr3_aa: CASSEARLGDSRNQPQHF; cdr3_nt: TGTGCCAGCAGTGAAGCGCGGTTAGGGGACAGTCGCAATCAGCCCCAGCATTTT
v_call: TRBV12-3/TRBV12-4; d_call: TRBD1; j_call: TRBJ1-2; clone_size: many; cdr3_aa: CASSSVLGQAGGYGYTF; cdr3_nt: TGTGCCAGCAGTTCCGTATTGGGACAGGCCGGCGGCTATGGCTACACCTTC
v_call: TRBV4-1; d_call: .; j_call: TRBJ1-2; clone_size: medium-sized; cdr3_aa: CASSHPRGADGYTF; cdr3_nt: TGCGCCAGCAGCCACCCGCGGGGGGCGGATGGCTACACCTTC
v_call: TRBV6-5; d_call: TRBD2; j_call: TRBJ2-5; clone_size: medium-sized; cdr3_aa: CASSLLVAGGPGTQYF; cdr3_nt: TGTGCCAGCAGCCTCTTGGTAGCGGGGGGGCCGGGGACCCAGTACTTC
v_call: TRBV4-2; d_call: TRBD2; j_call: TRBJ2-3; clone_size: .; cdr3_aa: CASRDWAGGTDTQYF; cdr3_nt: TGTGCCAGCAGGGATTGGGCGGGGGGCACAGATACGCAGTATTTT
v_call: TRBV3-1; d_call: TRBD2; j_call: TRBJ2-4; clone_size: .; cdr3_aa: CASSHPSGGADIQYF; cdr3_nt: TGTGCCAGCAGCCACCCTAGCGGGGGGGCGGACATTCAGTACTTC
v_call: TRBV12-3/TRBV12-4; d_call: .; j_call: TRBJ1-1; clone_size: many; cdr3_aa: CASSFAHVSAVMNTEAFF; cdr3_nt: TGTGCCAGCAGTTTCGCGCACGTCTCCGCCGTCATGAACACTGAAGCTTTCTTT
v_call: TRBV7-2; d_call: TRBD2; j_call: TRBJ2-3; clone_size: many; cdr3_aa: CASSLGLAGGRKDTQYF; cdr3_nt: TGTGCCAGCAGCTTAGGACTAGCGGGAGGTCGGAAAGATACGCAGTATTTT
v_call: TRBV27; d_call: TRBD2; j_call: TRBJ2-5; clone_size: medium-sized; cdr3_aa: CASSHSLAGEETQYF; cdr3_nt: TGTGCCAGCAGCCACTCTCTAGCGGGGGAAGAGACCCAGTACTTC
v_call: TRBV20-1; d_call: .; j_call: TRBJ2-5; clone_size: .; cdr3_aa: CSAIPLGVETQYF; cdr3_nt: TGCAGTGCTATCCCCTTGGGGGTAGAGACCCAGTACTTC
v_call: TRBV10-2; d_call: .; j_call: TRBJ2-2; clone_size: medium-sized; cdr3_aa: CASSDWTTGELFF; cdr3_nt: TGCGCCAGCAGTGACTGGACTACCGGGGAGCTGTTTTTT
v_call: TRBV29-1; d_call: TRBD2; j_call: TRBJ2-7; clone_size: many; cdr3_aa: CSVASGAYEQYF; cdr3_nt: TGCAGCGTTGCTAGCGGCGCCTACGAGCAGTACTTC
v_call: TRBV29-1; d_call: TRBD2; j_call: TRBJ2-7; clone_size: medium-sized; cdr3_aa: CSTTSGSYEQYF; cdr3_nt: TGCAGCACGACTAGCGGCTCCTACGAGCAGTACTTC
v_call: TRBV7-8; d_call: .; j_call: TRBJ2-5; clone_size: medium-sized; cdr3_aa: CASSLTRGVGETQYF; cdr3_nt: TGTGCCAGCAGCTTAACCCGGGGAGTAGGGGAGACCCAGTACTTC
v_call: TRBV6-1; d_call: .; j_call: TRBJ1-5; clone_size: many; cdr3_aa: CASRVQGWVNQPQHF; cdr3_nt: TGTGCCAGCAGGGTACAGGGTTGGGTCAATCAGCCCCAGCATTTT
v_call: TRBV5-1; d_call: TRBD1; j_call: TRBJ2-7; clone_size: large; cdr3_aa: CASSARDRVYEQYF; cdr3_nt: TGCGCCAGCAGCGCCCGGGACAGGGTCTACGAGCAGTACTTC
v_call: TRBV27; d_call: .; j_call: TRBJ2-2; clone_size: medium-sized; cdr3_aa: CASMGYPWNTGELFF; cdr3_nt: TGTGCCAGCATGGGGTATCCCTGGAACACCGGGGAGCTGTTTTTT
v_call: TRBV5-1; d_call: .; j_call: TRBJ1-1; clone_size: medium-sized; cdr3_aa: CASSLEGAMNTEAFF; cdr3_nt: TGCGCCAGCAGTTTGGAAGGGGCGATGAACACTGAAGCTTTCTTT
v_call: TRBV27; d_call: TRBD1; j_call: TRBJ2-5; clone_size: few; cdr3_aa: CASSGGGGRGETQYF; cdr3_nt: TGTGCCAGCAGTGGCGGCGGAGGCAGGGGGGAGACCCAGTACTTC
v_call: TRBV11-2; d_call: .; j_call: TRBJ2-3; clone_size: .; cdr3_aa: CASSLELAGTTDTQYF; cdr3_nt: TGTGCCAGCAGCTTAGAGCTAGCTGGAACCACAGATACGCAGTATTTT
v_call: TRBV2; d_call: .; j_call: TRBJ2-3; clone_size: .; cdr3_aa: CASSELNREDTQYF; cdr3_nt: TGTGCCAGCAGTGAATTGAACAGGGAAGATACGCAGTATTTT
v_call: TRBV6-5; d_call: .; j_call: TRBJ1-2; clone_size: few; cdr3_aa: CASTYSPGGFPNYGYTF; cdr3_nt: TGTGCCAGCACTTACTCCCCCGGTGGCTTTCCTAACTATGGCTACACCTTC
v_call: TRBV23-1; d_call: .; j_call: TRBJ2-5; clone_size: many; cdr3_aa: CASSLPGTETQYF; cdr3_nt: TGCGCCAGCAGTCTCCCCGGGACAGAGACCCAGTACTTC
v_call: TRBV29-1; d_call: .; j_call: TRBJ2-2; clone_size: few; cdr3_aa: CSVDPAGNTGELFF; cdr3_nt: TGCAGCGTTGACCCGGCGGGGAACACCGGGGAGCTGTTTTTT
v_call: TRBV28; d_call: .; j_call: TRBJ1-2; clone_size: few; cdr3_aa: CASNIDSSYGYTF; cdr3_nt: TGTGCCAGCAATATTGACTCCTCCTATGGCTACACCTTC